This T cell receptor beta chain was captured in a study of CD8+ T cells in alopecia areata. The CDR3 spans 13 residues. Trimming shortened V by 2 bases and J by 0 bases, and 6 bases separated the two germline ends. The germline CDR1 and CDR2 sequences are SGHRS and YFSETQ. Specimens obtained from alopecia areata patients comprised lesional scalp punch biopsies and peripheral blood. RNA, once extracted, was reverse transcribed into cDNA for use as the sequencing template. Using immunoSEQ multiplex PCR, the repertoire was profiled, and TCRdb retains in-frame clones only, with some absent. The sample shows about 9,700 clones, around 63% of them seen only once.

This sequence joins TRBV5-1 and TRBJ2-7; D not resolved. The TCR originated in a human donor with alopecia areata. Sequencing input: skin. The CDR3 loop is CASSFQLSYEQYF. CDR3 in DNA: TGCGCCAGCAGCTTCCAGCTCTCCTACGAGCAGTACTTC.